This TCR beta chain was found in a study of blood T cell repertoires in COVID-19. About the study: Samples came from the United States, Italy and Spain, spanning acute and convalescent COVID-19. PBMCs, B-cell-depleted T cells, or T cells were the source of the cDNA or gDNA that made up the material.

Germline V gene lookup returns CDR1 SGHAT and CDR2 FQNNGV. The V end was cut by 2 bases, the J end by 8 bases, with 9 bases between. This CDR3 has 13 amino acids. Sequencing used immunoSEQ multiplex PCR; TCRdb keeps in-frame clones, though not all of them. This table has hundreds of thousands of clones, roughly 80% appearing once. The clonotype was recovered from a woman of 80 years or more with COVID-19, enrolled during active disease. Sequenced sample: peripheral blood. V gene TRBV11-2 combines with J gene TRBJ1-4; D is undetermined. The CDR3 nucleotides read TGTGCCAGCAGCTTAAGCCTTACGGAAAAACTGTTTTTT. The encoded protein is CASSLSLTEKLFF.